The 26 T cell receptor beta chains below were found in one sample sequenced in a study of cytomegalovirus exposure and HLA in healthy donors. The PCR made use of 60 Vbeta and 13 Jbeta primers. Assay used: immunoSEQ multiplex PCR; TCRdb lists only in-frame clones, some missing. The specimen's table records roughly 120,000 clones. The specimen was PBMCs. Receptor source: a man in his thirties or forties in good health and CMV-seronegative.

The chain uses TRBV4-3 and TRBJ1-1; D is undetermined. This CDR3 has 13 residues. V was pared by 2 bases and J by 2 bases, with 6 bases between. Germline V gives CDR1 LGHNA, CDR2 YSLEER. The CDR3 bases are TGCGCCAGCAGCCAATCGGGTAACACTGAAGCTTTCTTT. Translated, it gives CASSQSGNTEAFF.

Comment on this clone: In the same sample, other DNA sequences code for this CDR3. This rearrangement joins TRBV13 to TRBJ2-7, with 9 bases identical to TRBD1. V was clipped by 5 bases and J by 2 bases; unmatched bases: 7. Looked up from germline, CDR1 is PRHDT and CDR2 is FYEKMQ (reference sequence). There are 15 residues in the CDR3. The CDR3 nucleotides read TGTGCCAGCAGCCCGAGGGGACAGGGAACCTACGAGCAGTACTTC. It encodes CASSPRGQGTYEQYF.

V usage is TRBV30 and J usage is TRBJ1-1; the D is unclear. Per germline, CDR1 GTSNPN and CDR2 SVGIG (reference sequence). The CDR3 sequence is 15 residues long. V gave up 4 bases and J gave up 0 bases, with 15 bases separating them. CDR3 nucleotides: TGTGCCTGGACGACACCGTCTTTTATGAACACTGAAGCTTTCTTT. Residues: CAWTTPSFMNTEAFF.

V is TRBV7-9 and J is TRBJ2-1; 9 bases are a match to TRBD2. The CDR3 spans 14 residues. Germline CDR1 is SEHNR and CDR2 is FQNEAQ (reference sequence). V lost 1 base, J lost 6 bases, and 1 base stayed unmatched. The CDR3 DNA sequence: TGTGCCAGCAGCTTAGTGCGGGAGGGCAATGAGCAGTTCTTC. Its protein product is CASSLVREGNEQFF.

The V call is TRBV14, the J call TRBJ2-7; 13 nucleotides match TRBD2. The length of the CDR3 is 13 residues. CDR1 SGHDN and CDR2 FVKESK come from the germline V gene. J lost 6 bases, V lost 10 bases, and 6 bases had no gene match. CDR3 nucleotides: TGTGCCACCAGGACTAGCGGGAGTGGCGAGCAGTACTTC. It is translated as CATRTSGSGEQYF. Supplemented by reference TRBV14 and TRBJ2-7, the full variable domain reads EAGVTQFPSHSVIEKGQTVTLRCDPISGHDNLYWYRRVMGKEIKFLLHFVKESKQDESGMPNNRFLAERTGGTYSTLKVQPAELEDSGVYFCATRTSGSGEQYFGPGTRLTVT.

V gene TRBV11-3 combines with J gene TRBJ2-1, with 8 bases lining up with TRBD2. J was trimmed by 6 bases and V by 1 base; bases with no gene match: 2. This CDR3 contains 14 residues. CDR1 SGHNT and CDR2 YENEEA come from the germline V gene. As DNA, the CDR3 is TGTGCCAGCAGCTTAGGGACTAGCTCCAATGAGCAGTTCTTC. It is translated as CASSLGTSSNEQFF. Based on the CDR3 plus reference TRBV11-3 and TRBJ2-1, the full variable domain is EAGVVQSPRYKIIEKKQPVAFWCNPISGHNTLYWYLQNLGQGPELLIRYENEEAVDDSQLPKDRFSAERLKGVDSTLKIQPAELGDSAVYLCASSLGTSSNEQFFGPGTRLTVL.

The gene calls are TRBV6-5 and TRBJ1-2, with D possibly TRBD1 on 5 matching bases. The V gene's germline CDR1 is MNHEY and CDR2 SVGAGI. CDR3 size: 15 residues. The V end was cut by 5 bases, the J end by 3 bases, with 16 bases between. As DNA, the CDR3 is TGTGCCAGCAGTGGCCAACAGGAATTCTACTATGGCTACACCTTC. Residues: CASSGQQEFYYGYTF.

In DNA form, the CDR3 reads TGTGCCAGCAGGCAACACGGACAGCCCTCCTACGAGCAGTACTTC. Protein sequence: CASRQHGQPSYEQYF. V gene TRBV6-5 combines with J gene TRBJ2-7, with D possibly matching TRBD1 (6 bases). Trimming left V 6 bases short and J 0 bases short, with 15 bases between. From germline, CDR1 is MNHEY and CDR2 SVGAGI. The CDR3 totals 15 residues.

The chain combines TRBV7-8 with TRBJ2-3; 8 bases line up with TRBD2. V trimming: 1 base; J trimming: 3 bases; junction bases outside the gene matches: 12. Per the germline V gene, CDR1 is SGHVS and CDR2 is FQNEAQ. The CDR3 has 18 amino acids. The CDR3 loop is CASSLVGGAGAVTDTQYF. DNA of the CDR3: TGTGCCAGCAGCTTAGTTGGGGGAGCGGGAGCAGTGACAGATACGCAGTATTTT.

This chain links TRBV18 with TRBJ2-5, with a tentative D call TRBD2 (7 bases). TRBJ2-7 matches the DNA end more closely, so the J call is doubtful. The length of the CDR3 is 18 residues. Germline CDR1 KGHSH, CDR2 LQKENI. DNA for the CDR3: TGTGCCAGCTCACCGCTCTTTGGGGGAAGCAGGGGAGGGAGCGAGCAGTACTTC. Translated, it gives CASSPLFGGSRGGSEQYF.

The chain employs TRBV5-1 and TRBJ2-2, with D perhaps TRBD1 (6 bases). V was trimmed by 2 bases and J by 6 bases, leaving 8 bases between them. Germline assignment: CDR1 SGHRS and CDR2 YFSETQ. The CDR3 contains 13 residues. This CDR3 reads CASSFQGPGELFF. Here the CDR3 DNA reads TGCGCCAGCAGCTTTCAGGGGCCCGGGGAGCTGTTTTTT. The full variable domain, rest sourced from reference TRBV5-1 and TRBJ2-2, is KAGVTQTPRYLIKTRGQQVTLSCSPISGHRSVSWYQQTPGQGLQFLFEYFSETQRNKGNFPGRFSGRQFSNSRSEMNVSTLELGDSALYLCASSFQGPGELFFGEGSRLTVL.

Measured by frequency, this clone is medium-sized. The chain combines TRBV5-1 with TRBJ1-1; no clear D. The CDR3 consists of 13 residues. Trimming removed 2 bases from V and 1 base from J, with 6 bases in between. Germline assignment: CDR1 SGHRS and CDR2 YFSETQ. The CDR3 DNA reads TGCGCCAGCAGCTTAAGCTCGAACACTGAAGCTTTCTTT. Translated, it gives CASSLSSNTEAFF.

The chain links TRBV25-1 to TRBJ2-1; 10 bases align to TRBD2. Germline V gene lookup returns CDR1 MGHDK and CDR2 SYGVNS. CDR3 length: 14 amino acids. V dropped 9 bases and J dropped 4; count of bases not matched to a gene: 6. The CDR3 nucleotides read TGTGCCAGTGCACTAGCGGGATGGTACAATGAGCAGTTCTTC. Translating it yields CASALAGWYNEQFF.

V and J are TRBV18 and TRBJ2-7; 12 positions agree with TRBD1. J lost 5 bases, V lost 1 base, and 3 bases had no gene match. The CDR3 covers 15 residues. Per germline, CDR1 KGHSH and CDR2 LQKENI. CDR3 sequence: CASSPLGTGGNEQYF. CDR3 sequence (DNA): TGTGCCAGCTCACCACTTGGGACAGGGGGCAACGAGCAGTACTTC.

The chain links TRBV5-1 to TRBJ2-1; 7 bases are shared with TRBD1. Germline-derived CDR1 and CDR2 are SGHRS and YFSETQ. Trimming at V came to 4 bases and at J to 0 bases, leaving 10 bases not matched to a gene. The CDR3 is 17 amino acids. CDR3 region: CASSPYRGQSSYNEQFF. CDR3 coding DNA: TGCGCCAGCAGCCCTTACAGGGGCCAAAGCTCCTACAATGAGCAGTTCTTC. The full variable domain, its missing parts supplied by reference TRBV5-1 and TRBJ2-1, is KAGVTQTPRYLIKTRGQQVTLSCSPISGHRSVSWYQQTPGQGLQFLFEYFSETQRNKGNFPGRFSGRQFSNSRSEMNVSTLELGDSALYLCASSPYRGQSSYNEQFFGPGTRLTVL.

The V gene is TRBV27, the J gene TRBJ2-7; 7 bases line up with TRBD1. This CDR3 spans 14 amino acids. The V gene end was trimmed by 4 bases and the J gene end by 0 bases; junction bases not matched to a gene: 3. Germline CDR1 is MNHEY and CDR2 is SMNVEV (reference sequence). The CDR3 loop is CASSSWDSSYEQYF. In DNA, the CDR3 is TGTGCCAGCAGTTCCTGGGACAGCTCCTACGAGCAGTACTTC.

The rearrangement links TRBV2 to TRBJ2-7; D call uncertain. From germline, CDR1 is SNHLY and CDR2 FYNNEI. The CDR3 is 12 amino acids. Trimming removed 6 bases at V and 0 bases at J, with 6 bases between. As DNA, the CDR3 is TGTGCCAGCAGCATAGTCTCCTACGAGCAGTACTTC. Encoded protein: CASSIVSYEQYF.

V and J are TRBV19 and TRBJ1-1, with TRBD1 matching 7 bases. J was trimmed by 4 bases and V by 7 bases; bases with no gene match: 12. Germline V gene sequence: CDR1 LNHDA, CDR2 SQIVND (reference sequence). The CDR3 has 15 residues. The CDR3 nucleotides are TGTGCCAGTACCCCCAGAGACAGGGAAGGCACTGAAGCTTTCTTT. The encoded protein is CASTPRDREGTEAFF.

V and J are TRBV27 and TRBJ1-5; no definite D call. The V gene's germline CDR1 is MNHEY and CDR2 SMNVEV (reference sequence). Between the trimmed V and J ends, which lost 4 bases and 7 bases, there was a span of 20 bases. The CDR3 spans 16 residues. CDR3 in DNA: TGTGCCAGCAGTTCCCATCTCGGGGATCCCCTACAGCCCCAGCATTTT. Its protein is CASSSHLGDPLQPQHF.

The V and J genes are TRBV9 and TRBJ1-3, with 7 bases identical to TRBD1. Germline CDR1 and CDR2: SGDLS and YYNGEE. J gave up 0 bases and V 0 bases, and 6 bases lay outside the gene matches. The CDR3 covers 17 residues. CDR3 nucleotides: TGTGCCAGCAGCGTAGGCACAGGGGAGAACTCTGGAAACACCATATATTTT. Amino acid sequence: CASSVGTGENSGNTIYF.

This chain joins TRBV7-2 and TRBJ1-1; D is possibly TRBD1 (5 bases). V lost 2 bases and J 6 bases, leaving 10 bases between the germline ends. The CDR3 length is 13 residues. The germline V gene encodes CDR1 SGHTA and CDR2 FQGNSA. The CDR3 nucleotides read TGTGCCAGCAGCTTAATAAAAGGGGCTGAAGCTTTCTTT. Translation gives CASSLIKGAEAFF.

The chain uses TRBV7-6 and TRBJ2-7; D is perhaps TRBD1 (6 bases). Trimming removed 5 bases from V and 5 bases from J, with 13 bases in between. CDR3 length: 13 residues. Looked up from germline, CDR1 is SGHVS and CDR2 is FNYEAQ. CDR3 coding DNA: TGTGCCAGCAGCACAGGGATAGTCGACGAGCAGTACTTC. Translated: CASSTGIVDEQYF.

The chain links TRBV2 to TRBJ2-5, with TRBD2 as a possible D gene (5 bases). This CDR3 is 13 amino acids long. Germline CDR1 reads SNHLY; CDR2 reads FYNNEI. Trimming left V 4 bases short and J 6 bases short, with 12 bases between. CDR3 DNA: TGTGCCAGCAGTGGCGCGGGCGGGCAGACCCAGTACTTC. Translated, it gives CASSGAGGQTQYF.

The CDR3 DNA is TGTGCCAGTAGTCCATCGACAGATAGAGAAGAGACCCAGTACTTC. This encodes CASSPSTDREETQYF. The chain recombines TRBV19 with TRBJ2-5; possibly TRBD1 for D (5 bases). From germline, CDR1 is LNHDA and CDR2 SQIVND (reference sequence). The CDR3 covers 15 residues. V was cut by 5 bases and J by 3 bases, with 16 bases left in between.

The chain employs TRBV6-5 and TRBJ1-1; no firm D call. Per germline, CDR1 MNHEY and CDR2 SVGAGI. There are 16 residues in the CDR3. V gave up 4 bases and J gave up 1 base, with 16 bases separating them. The DNA for the CDR3 is TGTGCCAGCAGTTCTTCTCTACGTCGCCCGAACACTGAAGCTTTCTTT. This translates into CASSSSLRRPNTEAFF.

This chain links TRBV7-8 with TRBJ2-2, with D possibly TRBD2 on 6 matching bases. The V and J ends lost 3 bases and 1 base respectively, with 12 bases between them. CDR3 length: 16 residues. The germline CDR1 and CDR2 sequences are SGHVS and FQNEAQ. CDR3 residues: CASSFGGLGNTGELFF. The DNA of the CDR3 is TGTGCCAGCAGCTTCGGAGGGTTAGGGAACACCGGGGAGCTGTTTTTT.